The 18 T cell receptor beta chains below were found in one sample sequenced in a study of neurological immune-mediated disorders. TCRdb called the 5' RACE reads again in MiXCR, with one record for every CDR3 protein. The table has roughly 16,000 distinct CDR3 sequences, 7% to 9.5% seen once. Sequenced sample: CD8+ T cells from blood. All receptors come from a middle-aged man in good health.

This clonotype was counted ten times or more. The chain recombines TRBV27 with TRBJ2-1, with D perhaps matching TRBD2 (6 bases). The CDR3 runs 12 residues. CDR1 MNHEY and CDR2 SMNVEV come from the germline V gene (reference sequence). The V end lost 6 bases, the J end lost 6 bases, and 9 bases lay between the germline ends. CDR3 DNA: TGTGCCAGCAGGCAGGGAGGCAATGAGCAGTTCTTC. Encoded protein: CASRQGGNEQFF.

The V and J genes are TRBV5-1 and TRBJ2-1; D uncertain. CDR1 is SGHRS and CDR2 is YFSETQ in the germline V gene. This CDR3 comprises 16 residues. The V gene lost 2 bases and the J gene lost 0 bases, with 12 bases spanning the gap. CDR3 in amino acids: CASSFGSASSYNEQFF. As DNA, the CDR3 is TGCGCCAGCAGCTTTGGGTCAGCGAGCTCCTACAATGAGCAGTTCTTC.

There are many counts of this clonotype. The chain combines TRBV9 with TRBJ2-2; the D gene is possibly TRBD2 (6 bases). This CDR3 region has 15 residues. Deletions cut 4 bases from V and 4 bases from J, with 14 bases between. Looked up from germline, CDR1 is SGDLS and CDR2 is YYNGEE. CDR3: CASSPGASVTGELFF. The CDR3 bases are TGTGCCAGCAGCCCCGGGGCTAGCGTCACCGGGGAGCTGTTTTTT.

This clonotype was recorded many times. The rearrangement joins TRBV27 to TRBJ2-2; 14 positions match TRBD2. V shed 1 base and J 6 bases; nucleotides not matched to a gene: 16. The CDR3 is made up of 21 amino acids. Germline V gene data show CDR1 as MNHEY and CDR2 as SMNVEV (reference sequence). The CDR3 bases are TGTGCCAGCAGTTTATTCCTTGTGGGGACTAGCGGGAGATTAATGGCCGGGGAGCTGTTTTTT. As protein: CASSLFLVGTSGRLMAGELFF.

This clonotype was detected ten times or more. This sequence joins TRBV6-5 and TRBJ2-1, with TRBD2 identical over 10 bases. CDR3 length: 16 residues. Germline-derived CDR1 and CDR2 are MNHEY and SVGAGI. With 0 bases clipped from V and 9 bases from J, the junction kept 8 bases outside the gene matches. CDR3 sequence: CASSYSTLAGAGEQFF. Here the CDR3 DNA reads TGTGCCAGCAGTTACTCGACTCTAGCGGGAGCCGGTGAGCAGTTCTTC.

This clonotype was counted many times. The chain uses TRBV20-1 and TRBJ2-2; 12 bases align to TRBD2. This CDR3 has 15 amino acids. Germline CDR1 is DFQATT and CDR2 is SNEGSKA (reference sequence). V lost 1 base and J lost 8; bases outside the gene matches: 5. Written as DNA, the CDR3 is TGCAGTGCTAGAGCTAGCGGGAGGGCTTCTGGGGAGCTGTTTTTT. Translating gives CSARASGRASGELFF.

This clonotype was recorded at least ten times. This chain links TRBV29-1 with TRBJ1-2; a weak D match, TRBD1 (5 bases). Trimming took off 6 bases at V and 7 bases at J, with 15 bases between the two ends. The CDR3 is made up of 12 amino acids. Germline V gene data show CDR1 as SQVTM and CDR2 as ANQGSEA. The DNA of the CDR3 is TGCAGCGTACTTCGGACACGGGGTGGCTACACCTTC. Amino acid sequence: CSVLRTRGGYTF.

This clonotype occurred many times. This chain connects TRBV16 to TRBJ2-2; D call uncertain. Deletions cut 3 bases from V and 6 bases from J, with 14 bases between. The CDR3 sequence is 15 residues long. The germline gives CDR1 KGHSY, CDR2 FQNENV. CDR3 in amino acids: CASSHSTPGAGELFF. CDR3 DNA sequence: TGTGCCAGCAGCCATTCGACTCCTGGGGCCGGGGAGCTGTTTTTT.

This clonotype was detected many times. The CDR3 loop reads CSARVDRTQYF. As DNA, the CDR3 is TGCAGTGCTAGAGTGGACAGGACGCAGTATTTT. The V call is TRBV20-1, the J call TRBJ2-3; 7 bases map to TRBD1. The trim removed 1 base at V and 9 bases at J, leaving 1 base unmatched. The germline V gene encodes CDR1 DFQATT and CDR2 SNEGSKA (reference sequence). The CDR3 totals 11 residues.

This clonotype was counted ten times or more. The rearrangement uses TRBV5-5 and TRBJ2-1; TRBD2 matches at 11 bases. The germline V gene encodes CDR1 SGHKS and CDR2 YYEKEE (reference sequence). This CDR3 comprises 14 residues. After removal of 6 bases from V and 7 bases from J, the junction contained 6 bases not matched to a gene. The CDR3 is CASTGTSGLNEQFF. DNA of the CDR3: TGTGCCAGCACCGGGACTAGCGGTCTGAATGAGCAGTTCTTC.

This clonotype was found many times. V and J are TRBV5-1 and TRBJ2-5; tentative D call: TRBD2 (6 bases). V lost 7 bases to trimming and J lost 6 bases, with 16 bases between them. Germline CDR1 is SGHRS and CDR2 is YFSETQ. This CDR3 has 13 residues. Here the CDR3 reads CASGLTWGQTQYF. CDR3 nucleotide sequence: TGCGCCAGCGGACTAACTTGGGGTCAGACCCAGTACTTC.

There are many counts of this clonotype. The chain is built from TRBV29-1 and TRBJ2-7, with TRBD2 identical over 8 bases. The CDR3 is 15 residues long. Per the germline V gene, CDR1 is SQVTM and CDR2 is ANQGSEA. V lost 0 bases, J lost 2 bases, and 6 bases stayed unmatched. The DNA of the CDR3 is TGCAGCGTTGAAGACTCCGGGAGGGCCCCCTACGAGCAGTACTTC. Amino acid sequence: CSVEDSGRAPYEQYF.

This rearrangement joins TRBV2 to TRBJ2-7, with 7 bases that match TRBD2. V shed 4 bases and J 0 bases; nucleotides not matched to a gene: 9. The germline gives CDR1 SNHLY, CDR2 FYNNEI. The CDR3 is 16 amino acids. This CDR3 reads CASSGTTGTNSYEQYF. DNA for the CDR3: TGTGCCAGCAGTGGAACTACCGGGACTAACTCCTACGAGCAGTACTTC. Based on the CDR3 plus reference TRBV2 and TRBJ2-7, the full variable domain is EPEVTQTPSHQVTQMGQEVILRCVPISNHLYFYWYRQILGQKVEFLVSFYNNEISEKSEIFDDQFSVERPDGSNFTLKIRSTKLEDSAMYFCASSGTTGTNSYEQYFGPGTRLTVT.

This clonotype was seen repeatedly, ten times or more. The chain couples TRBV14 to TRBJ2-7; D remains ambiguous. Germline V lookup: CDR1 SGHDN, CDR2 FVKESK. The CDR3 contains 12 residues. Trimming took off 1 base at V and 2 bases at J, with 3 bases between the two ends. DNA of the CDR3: TGTGCCAGCAGCCAAGTGGCCTACGAGCAGTACTTC. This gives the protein CASSQVAYEQYF.

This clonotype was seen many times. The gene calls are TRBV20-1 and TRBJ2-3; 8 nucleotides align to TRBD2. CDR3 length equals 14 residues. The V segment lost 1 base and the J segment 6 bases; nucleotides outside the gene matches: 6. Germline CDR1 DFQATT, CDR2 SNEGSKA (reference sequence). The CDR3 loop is CSARGQRELDTQYF. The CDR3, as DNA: TGCAGTGCTAGAGGCCAGCGGGAGTTGGATACGCAGTATTTT.

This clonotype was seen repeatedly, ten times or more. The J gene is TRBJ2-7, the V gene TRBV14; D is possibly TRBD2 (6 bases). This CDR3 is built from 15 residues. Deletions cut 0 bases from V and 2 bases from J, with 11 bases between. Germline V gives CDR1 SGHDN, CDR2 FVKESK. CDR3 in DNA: TGTGCCAGCAGCCAAGAGTACGGGAGAGCCTACGAGCAGTACTTC. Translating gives CASSQEYGRAYEQYF.

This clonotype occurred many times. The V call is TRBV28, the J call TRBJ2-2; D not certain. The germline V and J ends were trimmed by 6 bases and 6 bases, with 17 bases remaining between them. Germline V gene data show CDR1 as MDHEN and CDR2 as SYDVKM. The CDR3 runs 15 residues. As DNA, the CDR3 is TGTGCCAGCAGACCGCACGTTTTACTTGCCGGGGAGCTGTTTTTT. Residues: CASRPHVLLAGELFF.

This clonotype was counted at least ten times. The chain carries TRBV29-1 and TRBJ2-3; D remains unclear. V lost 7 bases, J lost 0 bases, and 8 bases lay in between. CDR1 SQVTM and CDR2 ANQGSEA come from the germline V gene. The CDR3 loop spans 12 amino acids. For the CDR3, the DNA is TGCAGCGGGCGGTCGAGCACAGATACGCAGTATTTT. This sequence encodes CSGRSSTDTQYF.